Listed here are 17 T cell receptor beta chains from one sample, sequenced in a study of T cell responses to AZD1222 COVID-19 vaccine. Clones were read by immunoSEQ multiplex PCR, and TCRdb kept only the in-frame ones, dropping some. The repertoire includes 70,000 to 95,000 clones, more than 75% of them detected once, and approximately 4.5% sits in the top ten. The material was peripheral blood, obtained on day 0 of AZD1222 vaccination. All receptors derive from an adult in good health.

This chain links TRBV6-5 with TRBJ2-1, with 12 positions matching TRBD2. J gave up 9 bases and V 7 bases, and 7 bases lay outside the gene matches. The CDR3 covers 14 residues. The germline V gene has CDR1 MNHEY and CDR2 SVGAGI. In DNA, the CDR3 is TGTGCCAGCACATCTAGCGGGGGGGTTGTTGAGCAGTTCTTC. It yields the protein CASTSSGGVVEQFF.

The rearrangement joins TRBV11-3 to TRBJ2-7; D unresolved. The ends were cut back, 1 base at V and 0 bases at J, with 4 bases in the middle. This CDR3 has 13 residues. In germline, CDR1 is SGHNT, CDR2 YENEEA. This CDR3 reads CASSLGTSYEQYF. CDR3 nucleotides: TGTGCCAGCAGCTTAGGTACCTCCTACGAGCAGTACTTC.

This chain connects TRBV7-3 to TRBJ2-1; D ambiguous. Trimming pared 2 bases from V and 3 bases from J, leaving 11 bases between. The germline V gene has CDR1 SGHTA and CDR2 FQGTGA. The CDR3 totals 15 residues. DNA of the CDR3: TGTGCCAGCAGCTTACATCTATCTAGCTACAATGAGCAGTTCTTC. Translating gives CASSLHLSSYNEQFF. The variable domain in full, with the rest retrieved from reference TRBV7-3 and TRBJ2-1, is GAGVSQTPSNKVTEKGKYVELRCDPISGHTALYWYRQSLGQGPEFLIYFQGTGAADDSGLPNDRFFAVRPEGSVSTLKIQRTERGDSAVYLCASSLHLSSYNEQFFGPGTRLTVL.

The chain has TRBV6-5 and TRBJ1-2; 8 bases align to TRBD1. The CDR3 loop spans 15 amino acids. CDR1 and CDR2 from the germline V gene are MNHEY and SVGAGI. V gave up 11 bases and J gave up 0 bases; unmatched junction bases: 11. CDR3 in DNA: TGTGCCGGGCTAAGACGGACAGGGACTAACTATGGCTACACCTTC. Translated, it gives CAGLRRTGTNYGYTF.

J is TRBJ2-4 and V is TRBV2; D is possibly TRBD1 or TRBD2 (5 bases each). Germline V gene sequence: CDR1 SNHLY, CDR2 FYNNEI. This CDR3 contains 13 residues. Trimming shortened V by 8 bases and J by 0 bases, and 8 bases separated the two germline ends. CDR3 DNA sequence: TGTGCCAGCGGGACGCTAGCCAAAAACATTCAGTACTTC. It codes for CASGTLAKNIQYF.

The chain couples TRBV9 to TRBJ1-1; D is uncertain. V lost 0 bases and J 4 bases, leaving 10 bases between the germline ends. The CDR3 extends over 14 amino acids. CDR1 is SGDLS, CDR2 YYNGEE, per germline. The CDR3 DNA follows: TGTGCCAGCAGCGTAGCGAGCCTAGCCACTGAAGCTTTCTTT. Translating it yields CASSVASLATEAFF.

This clone was recorded a few times. The chain links TRBV5-6 to TRBJ2-7, with a possible D match to TRBD2 (5 bases). This CDR3 contains 12 residues. Trimming removed 3 bases from V and 5 bases from J, with 9 bases in between. CDR1 is SGHDT and CDR2 is YYEEEE in the germline V gene. DNA for the CDR3: TGTGCCAGCAGCTGGGGAGCAGACGAGCAGTACTTC. Its translation is CASSWGADEQYF.

This clone was detected a few times. The rearrangement links TRBV15 to TRBJ1-5; TRBD1 matches 7 bases. The CDR3 contains 17 residues. V lost 1 base, J lost 5 bases, and 11 bases stayed unmatched. Germline V gives CDR1 LNHNV, CDR2 YYDKDF (reference sequence). CDR3 nucleotides: TGTGCCACCAGCAGAGTCATCCAGAGACAGGGACATCAGCCCCAGCATTTT. It is translated as CATSRVIQRQGHQPQHF.

This clone is a singleton in its sample. The chain is built from TRBV5-4 and TRBJ2-5; no clear D. There are 14 residues in the CDR3. Germline V gene lookup returns CDR1 SGHNT and CDR2 YYREEE (reference sequence). Trimming took 4 bases from V and 1 from J, leaving 11 bases between them. As DNA, the CDR3 is TGTGCCAGCAGCCCGGCGGCCCGCCAAGAGACCCAGTACTTC. Protein sequence: CASSPAARQETQYF.

The chain combines TRBV28 with TRBJ2-7; weak D call: TRBD2 (6 bases). This CDR3 has 14 amino acids. Deletions cut 2 bases from V and 6 bases from J, with 14 bases between. The germline V gene has CDR1 MDHEN and CDR2 SYDVKM. In nucleotides, the CDR3 is TGTGCCAGCAGTTTACCCGGAGAAGCGGGCGAGCAGTACTTC. It encodes CASSLPGEAGEQYF.

V gene TRBV7-8 combines with J gene TRBJ2-1; 8 nucleotides align to TRBD1. The CDR3 has 15 residues. Germline V lookup: CDR1 SGHVS, CDR2 FQNEAQ. Trimming at V came to 5 bases and at J to 7 bases, leaving 10 bases not matched to a gene. The CDR3 protein is CASSLRGQASNEQFF. The CDR3 DNA reads as TGTGCCAGCAGCCTGCGGGGACAGGCGAGTAATGAGCAGTTCTTC.

J is TRBJ1-4 and V is TRBV29-1, with 10 bases aligning to TRBD1. The CDR3 is 14 amino acids. J lost 5 bases, V lost 3 bases, and 3 bases had no gene match. The germline gives CDR1 SQVTM, CDR2 ANQGSEA. The CDR3 sequence: CSVEPGQGNEKLFF. CDR3 in DNA: TGCAGCGTTGAGCCGGGACAGGGGAATGAAAAACTGTTTTTT.

The chain combines TRBV7-6 with TRBJ1-5; no definite D call. Between the trimmed V and J ends, which lost 5 bases and 4 bases, there was a span of 9 bases. Germline CDR1 is SGHVS and CDR2 is FNYEAQ. The CDR3 spans 13 residues. CDR3 in amino acids: CASSPTVNQPQHF. The CDR3 nucleotides are TGTGCCAGCAGCCCAACAGTGAATCAGCCCCAGCATTTT.

Only one count was recorded for this clone. V gene TRBV5-4 combines with J gene TRBJ1-5, with no clear D. CDR1 is SGHNT and CDR2 is YYREEE in the germline V gene (reference sequence). V was shortened by 3 bases and J by 4 bases, with 14 bases between the two germline ends. The CDR3 sequence is 15 residues long. The DNA for the CDR3 is TGTGCCAGCAGCTCGAACCCGGGTTCTAATCAGCCCCAGCATTTT. Translating it yields CASSSNPGSNQPQHF. Variable domain in full (rest from reference TRBV5-4 and TRBJ1-5): ETGVTQSPTHLIKTRGQQVTLRCSSQSGHNTVSWYQQALGQGPQFIFQYYREEENGRGNFPPRFSGLQFPNYSSELNVNALELDDSALYLCASSSNPGSNQPQHFGDGTRLSIL.

In this sample, this clone turned up once. The V and J genes are TRBV5-1 and TRBJ2-1; D uncertain. V lost 3 bases and J lost 8, with 21 bases in between. Germline lookup yields CDR1 SGHRS and CDR2 YFSETQ. This CDR3 is built from 16 residues. The CDR3: CASSYLRPSPRYEQFF. CDR3 DNA: TGCGCCAGCAGCTATCTTCGACCGTCCCCGAGATATGAGCAGTTCTTC.

The rearrangement links TRBV30 to TRBJ1-3; a weak D match, TRBD1 (5 bases). From germline, CDR1 is GTSNPN and CDR2 SVGIG (reference sequence). This CDR3 comprises 15 residues. V gave up 5 bases and J gave up 0 bases, with 14 bases separating them. This chain's CDR3 is CAWDPVQGSGNTIYF. The CDR3, as DNA: TGTGCCTGGGACCCTGTGCAGGGCTCTGGAAACACCATATATTTT.

This chain links TRBV9 with TRBJ1-4, with D possibly being TRBD1 (5 bases). The CDR3 is 16 amino acids. V shed 4 bases and J shed 4 bases, with 17 bases lying between them. Germline values: CDR1 SGDLS, CDR2 YYNGEE. The CDR3 sequence is CASSLEGGANNEKLFF. The CDR3 region has the DNA TGTGCCAGCAGCCTCGAGGGTGGGGCCAATAATGAAAAACTGTTTTTT.